This T cell receptor (beta chain) was obtained from a study of glioma-infiltrating T cells after dendritic cell vaccination. Study in general: Glioblastoma patients came from Phase I and II dendritic cell vaccination trials. Broader study findings: Higher pretreatment TIL content predicted longer progression-free time and survival.

This clone was detected a few times. No antigen is known for it. None of the glioblastoma patients had an isocitrate dehydrogenase mutation. Sequencing used immunoSEQ multiplex PCR; TCRdb keeps in-frame clones, though not all of them. This table holds approximately 36,000 clones, about 80% found once. V dropped 4 bases and J dropped 7; count of bases not matched to a gene: 11. The CDR3 length is 15 residues. CDR1 is LGHNA and CDR2 is YSLEER in the germline V gene. The rearrangement joins TRBV4-3 to TRBJ2-7, with TRBD1 identical over 9 bases. The source of this sequence is a human donor with glioblastoma. This specimen was blood, taken before dendritic cell vaccination. DNA of the CDR3: TGCGCCAGCAGCCGAGAAGGACAGGGGTTATGGGAGCAGTACTTC. Amino acid sequence: CASSREGQGLWEQYF.